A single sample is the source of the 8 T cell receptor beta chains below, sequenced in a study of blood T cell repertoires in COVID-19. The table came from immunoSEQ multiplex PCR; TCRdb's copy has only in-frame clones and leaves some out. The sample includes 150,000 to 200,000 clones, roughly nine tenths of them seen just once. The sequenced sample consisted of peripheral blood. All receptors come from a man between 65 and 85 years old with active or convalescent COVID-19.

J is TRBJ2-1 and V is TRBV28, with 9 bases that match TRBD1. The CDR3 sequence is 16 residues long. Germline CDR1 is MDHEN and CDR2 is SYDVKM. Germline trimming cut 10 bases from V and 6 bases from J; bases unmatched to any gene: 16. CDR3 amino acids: CANSPIRGQGSNEQFF. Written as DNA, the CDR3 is TGTGCCAACTCTCCTATTCGGGGACAGGGCTCCAATGAGCAGTTCTTC.

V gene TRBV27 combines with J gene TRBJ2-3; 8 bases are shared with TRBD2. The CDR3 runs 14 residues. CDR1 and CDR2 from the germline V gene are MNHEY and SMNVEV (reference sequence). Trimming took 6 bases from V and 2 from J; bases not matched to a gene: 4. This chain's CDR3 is CASRTGLDTDTQYF. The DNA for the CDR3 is TGTGCCAGCAGAACGGGACTAGACACAGATACGCAGTATTTT.

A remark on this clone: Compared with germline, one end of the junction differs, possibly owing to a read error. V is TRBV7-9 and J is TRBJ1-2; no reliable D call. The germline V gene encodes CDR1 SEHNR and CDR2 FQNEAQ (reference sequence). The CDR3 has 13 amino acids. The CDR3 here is CASSLVGFYGYIF. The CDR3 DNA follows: TGTGCCAGCAGCTTAGTGGGCTTCTATGGCTACATCTTC. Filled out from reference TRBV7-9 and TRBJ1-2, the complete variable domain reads DTGVSQNPRHKITKRGQNVTFRCDPISEHNRLYWYRQTLGQGPEFLTYFQNEAQLEKSRLLSDRFSAERPKGSFSTLEIQRTEQGDSAMYLCASSLVGFYGYIFGSGTRLTVV.

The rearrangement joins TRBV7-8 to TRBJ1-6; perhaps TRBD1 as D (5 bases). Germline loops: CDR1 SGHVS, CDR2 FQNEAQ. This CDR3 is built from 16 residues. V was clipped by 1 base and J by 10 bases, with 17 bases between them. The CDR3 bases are TGTGCCAGCAGCTTAGATGGGGGGGGGAGTTTATCACCCCTCCACTTT. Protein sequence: CASSLDGGGSLSPLHF.

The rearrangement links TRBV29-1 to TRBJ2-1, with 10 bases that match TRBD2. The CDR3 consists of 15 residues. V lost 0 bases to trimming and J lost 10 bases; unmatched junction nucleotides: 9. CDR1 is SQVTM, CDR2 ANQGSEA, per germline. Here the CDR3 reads CSVEDQSGGAGEQFF. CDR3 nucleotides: TGCAGCGTTGAAGATCAAAGCGGGGGGGCCGGCGAGCAGTTCTTC.

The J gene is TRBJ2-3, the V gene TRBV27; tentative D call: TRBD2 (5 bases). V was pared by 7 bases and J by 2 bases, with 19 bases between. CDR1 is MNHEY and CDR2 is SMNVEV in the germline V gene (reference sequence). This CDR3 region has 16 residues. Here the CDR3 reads CASTGIRPTTTDTQYF. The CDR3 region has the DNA TGTGCCAGCACGGGAATTAGACCGACGACCACAGATACGCAGTATTTT.

The CDR3 DNA follows: TGTGCCAGCAGCTTAGGGCATCAGGGGTCTCCGTATTTT. It codes for CASSLGHQGSPYF. The chain links TRBV7-9 to TRBJ2-3; TRBD1 might be the D (6 bases). The CDR3 consists of 13 residues. Trimming removed 1 base from V and 14 bases from J, with 16 bases in between. Germline V gene sequence: CDR1 SEHNR, CDR2 FQNEAQ (reference sequence).

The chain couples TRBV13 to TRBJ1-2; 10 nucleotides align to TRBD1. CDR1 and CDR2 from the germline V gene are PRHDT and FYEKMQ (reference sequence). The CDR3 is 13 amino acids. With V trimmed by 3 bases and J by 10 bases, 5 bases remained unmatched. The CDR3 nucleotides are TGTGCCAGCAGCTTGACAGGGGGCGTGGACTACACCTTC. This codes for CASSLTGGVDYTF.